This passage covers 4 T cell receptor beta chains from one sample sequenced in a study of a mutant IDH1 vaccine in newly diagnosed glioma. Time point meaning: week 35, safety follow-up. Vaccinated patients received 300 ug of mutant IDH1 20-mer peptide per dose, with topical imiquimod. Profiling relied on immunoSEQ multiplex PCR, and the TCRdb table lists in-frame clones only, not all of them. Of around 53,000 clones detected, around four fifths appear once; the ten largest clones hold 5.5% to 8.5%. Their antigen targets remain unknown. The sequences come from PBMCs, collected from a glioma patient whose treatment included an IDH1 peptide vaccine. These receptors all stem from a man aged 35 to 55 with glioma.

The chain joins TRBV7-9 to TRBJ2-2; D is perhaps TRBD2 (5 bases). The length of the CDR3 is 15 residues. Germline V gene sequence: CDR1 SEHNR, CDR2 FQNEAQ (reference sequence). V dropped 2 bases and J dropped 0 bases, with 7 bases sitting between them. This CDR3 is CASSLFGANTGELFF. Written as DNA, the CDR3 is TGTGCCAGCAGCTTATTCGGGGCGAACACCGGGGAGCTGTTTTTT.

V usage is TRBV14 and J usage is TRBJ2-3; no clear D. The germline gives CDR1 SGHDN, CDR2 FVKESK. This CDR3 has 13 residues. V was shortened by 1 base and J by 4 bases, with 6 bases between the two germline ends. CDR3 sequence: CASSQAGADTQYF. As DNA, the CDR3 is TGTGCCAGCAGCCAAGCAGGCGCAGATACGCAGTATTTT.

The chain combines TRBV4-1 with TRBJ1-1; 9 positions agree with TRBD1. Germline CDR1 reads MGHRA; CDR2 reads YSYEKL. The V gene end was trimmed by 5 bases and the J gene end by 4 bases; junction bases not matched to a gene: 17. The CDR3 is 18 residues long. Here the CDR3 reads CASSSHRGRSTVFTEAFF. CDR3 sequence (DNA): TGCGCCAGCAGCTCCCACAGGGGGCGATCGACCGTGTTCACTGAAGCTTTCTTT.

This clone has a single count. The CDR3 region is CASRKRTGDYYGYTF. CDR3 nucleotides: TGTGCCAGCAGAAAGCGGACAGGGGACTACTATGGCTACACCTTC. J is TRBJ1-2 and V is TRBV5-6, with 9 bases lining up with TRBD1. Germline trimming cut 5 bases from V and 3 bases from J; bases unmatched to any gene: 8. The CDR3 length is 15 residues. The germline CDR1 and CDR2 sequences are SGHDT and YYEEEE. Combining the CDR3 with reference TRBV5-6 and TRBJ1-2 gives the whole variable domain DAGVTQSPTHLIKTRGQQVTLRCSPKSGHDTVSWYQQALGQGPQFIFQYYEEEERQRGNFPDRFSGHQFPNYSSELNVNALLLGDSALYLCASRKRTGDYYGYTFGSGTRLTVV.